This T cell receptor (beta chain) was identified in a study of cytomegalovirus exposure and HLA in healthy donors. Study summary: About 180 million T cells yielded around 120 million unique TCR beta sequences in earlier analysis.

Both 60 Vbeta primers and 13 Jbeta primers went into the PCR. The assay was immunoSEQ multiplex PCR, and TCRdb's table has in-frame clones only and misses some. Of some 90,000 clones in the sample, 78% are singletons; the top ten hold 3% to 3.5%. The study's findings and limits: Sequences of the TCR beta chain were said to predict the HLA-A and HLA-B alleles of most subjects accurately. One later analysis reportedly identified an Asian-associated ancestry cluster that showed fewer N-insertions than the roughly 640-donor mean. A later analysis linked a missense DCLRE1C variant to TCR beta V- and J-gene trimming.

Germline V gives CDR1 SGHNT, CDR2 YENEEA. Germline trimming cut 5 bases from V and 5 bases from J; bases unmatched to any gene: 7. This CDR3 has 16 residues. With respect to this clone: Its antigen remains unidentified.

The sequence came from a woman between 40 and 50 years old in good health and CMV-seronegative. The source material was PBMCs. The chain links TRBV11-3 to TRBJ2-5, with 14 bases fitting TRBD2. CDR3 loop: CASSPGTSGSSETQYF. In DNA form, the CDR3 reads TGTGCCAGCAGCCCAGGGACTAGCGGGAGCTCGGAGACCCAGTACTTC.